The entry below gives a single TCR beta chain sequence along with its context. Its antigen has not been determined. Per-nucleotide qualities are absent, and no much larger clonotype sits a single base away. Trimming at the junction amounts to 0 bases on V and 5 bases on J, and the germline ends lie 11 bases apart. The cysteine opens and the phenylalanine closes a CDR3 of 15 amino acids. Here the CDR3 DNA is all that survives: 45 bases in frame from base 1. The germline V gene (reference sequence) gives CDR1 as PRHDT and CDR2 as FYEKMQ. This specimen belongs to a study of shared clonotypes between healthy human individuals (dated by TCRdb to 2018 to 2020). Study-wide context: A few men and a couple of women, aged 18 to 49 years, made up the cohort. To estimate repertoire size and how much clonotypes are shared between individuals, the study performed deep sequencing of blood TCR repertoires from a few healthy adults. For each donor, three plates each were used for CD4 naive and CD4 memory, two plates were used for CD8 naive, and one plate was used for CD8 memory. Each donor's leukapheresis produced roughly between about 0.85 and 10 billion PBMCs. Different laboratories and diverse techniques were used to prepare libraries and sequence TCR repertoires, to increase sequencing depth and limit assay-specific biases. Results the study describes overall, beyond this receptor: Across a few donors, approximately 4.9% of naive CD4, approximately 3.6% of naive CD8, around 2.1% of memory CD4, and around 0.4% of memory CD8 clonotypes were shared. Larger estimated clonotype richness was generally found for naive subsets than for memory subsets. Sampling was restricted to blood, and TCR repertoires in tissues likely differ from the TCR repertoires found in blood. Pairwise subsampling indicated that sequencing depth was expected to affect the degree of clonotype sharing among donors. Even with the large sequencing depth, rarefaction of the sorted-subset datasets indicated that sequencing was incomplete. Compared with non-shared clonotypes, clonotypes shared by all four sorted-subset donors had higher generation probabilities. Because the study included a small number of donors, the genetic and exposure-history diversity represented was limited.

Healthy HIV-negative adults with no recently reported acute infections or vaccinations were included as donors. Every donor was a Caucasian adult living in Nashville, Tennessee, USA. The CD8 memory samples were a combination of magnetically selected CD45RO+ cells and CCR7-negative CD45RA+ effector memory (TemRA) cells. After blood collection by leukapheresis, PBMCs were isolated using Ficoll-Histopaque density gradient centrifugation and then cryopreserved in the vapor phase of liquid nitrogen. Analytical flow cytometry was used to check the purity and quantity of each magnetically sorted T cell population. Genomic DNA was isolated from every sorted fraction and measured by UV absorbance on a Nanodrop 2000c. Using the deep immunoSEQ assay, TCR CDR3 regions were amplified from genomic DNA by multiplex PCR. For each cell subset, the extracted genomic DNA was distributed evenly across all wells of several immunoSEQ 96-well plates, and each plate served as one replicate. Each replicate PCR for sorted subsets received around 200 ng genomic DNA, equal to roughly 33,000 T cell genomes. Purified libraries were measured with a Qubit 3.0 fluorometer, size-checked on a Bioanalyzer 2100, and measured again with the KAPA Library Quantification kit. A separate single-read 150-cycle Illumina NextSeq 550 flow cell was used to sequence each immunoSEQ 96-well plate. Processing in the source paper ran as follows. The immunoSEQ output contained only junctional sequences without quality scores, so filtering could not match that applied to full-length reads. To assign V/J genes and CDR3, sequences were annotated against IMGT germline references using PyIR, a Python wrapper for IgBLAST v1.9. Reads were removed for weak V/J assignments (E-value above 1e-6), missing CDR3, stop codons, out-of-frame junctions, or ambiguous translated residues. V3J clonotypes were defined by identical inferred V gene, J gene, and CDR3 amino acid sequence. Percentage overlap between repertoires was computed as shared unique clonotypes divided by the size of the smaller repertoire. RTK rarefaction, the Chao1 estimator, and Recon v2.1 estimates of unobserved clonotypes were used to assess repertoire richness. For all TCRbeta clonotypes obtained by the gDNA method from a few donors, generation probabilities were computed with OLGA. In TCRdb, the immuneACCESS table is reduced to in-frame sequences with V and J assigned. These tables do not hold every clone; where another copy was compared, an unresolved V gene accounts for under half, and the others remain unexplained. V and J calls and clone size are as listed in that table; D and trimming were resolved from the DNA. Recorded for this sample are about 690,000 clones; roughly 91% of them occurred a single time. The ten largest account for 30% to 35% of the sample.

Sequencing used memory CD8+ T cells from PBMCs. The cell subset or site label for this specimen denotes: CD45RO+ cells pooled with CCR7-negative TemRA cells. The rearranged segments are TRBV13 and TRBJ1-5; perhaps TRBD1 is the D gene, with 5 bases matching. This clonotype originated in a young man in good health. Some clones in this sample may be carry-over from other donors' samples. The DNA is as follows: TGTGCCAGCAGCTTAGGCCACAGGTCCGATCAGCCCCAGCATTTT. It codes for CASSLGHRSDQPQHF.